Shown below are 4 T cell receptor beta chains from a single sample sequenced in a study of shared clonotypes between healthy human individuals. Naive-designated CD8 cells lacked CD45RO, were positively enriched for CCR7, and omitted terminally differentiated effector memory CD45RA+ cells. Measured with immunoSEQ multiplex PCR; TCRdb has only the in-frame clones, and not every one. The table has 2 million or so clones, over 85% seen once. The sample consisted of naive CD8+ T cells sorted from blood. All receptors come from a man younger than 35 in good health.

J is TRBJ2-1 and V is TRBV18, with D possibly TRBD2 on 6 matching bases. This CDR3 has 16 residues. The germline gives CDR1 KGHSH, CDR2 LQKENI. V lost 3 bases, J lost 3 bases, and 15 bases lay in between. CDR3 sequence: CASSPGTGVSYNEQFF. CDR3 nucleotides: TGTGCCAGCTCACCCGGCACGGGAGTAAGCTACAATGAGCAGTTCTTC.

Only one count was recorded for this clone. The CDR3 reads CASSMYHGMGAGSPLHF. The CDR3 DNA reads TGTGCCAGTAGTATGTATCATGGGATGGGGGCAGGATCACCCCTCCACTTT. The V call is TRBV19, the J call TRBJ1-6, with D possibly matching TRBD1 (6 bases). The CDR3 extends over 17 amino acids. Germline lookup yields CDR1 LNHDA and CDR2 SQIVND (reference sequence). V lost 3 bases and J 10 bases, leaving 22 bases between the germline ends.

The chain has TRBV5-1 and TRBJ2-5; TRBD1 aligns across 7 bases. Near its end, the DNA agrees better with TRBJ2-7, so the J call may be wrong. Germline V gene data show CDR1 as SGHRS and CDR2 as YFSETQ. This CDR3 has 13 residues. The CDR3 DNA sequence: TGCGCCAGCAGCTTCGGCAGGGGGTACGAGCAGTACTTC. It specifies CASSFGRGYEQYF.

The chain links TRBV5-1 to TRBJ1-2; the match to TRBD1 covers 8 bases. The CDR3 sequence is 15 residues long. Germline lookup yields CDR1 SGHRS and CDR2 YFSETQ. V trimming: 10 bases; J trimming: 5 bases; junction bases outside the gene matches: 16. The CDR3 sequence is CADQDRVAVLYGYTF. The DNA for the CDR3 is TGCGCCGACCAGGACAGGGTTGCTGTCTTGTATGGCTACACCTTC.